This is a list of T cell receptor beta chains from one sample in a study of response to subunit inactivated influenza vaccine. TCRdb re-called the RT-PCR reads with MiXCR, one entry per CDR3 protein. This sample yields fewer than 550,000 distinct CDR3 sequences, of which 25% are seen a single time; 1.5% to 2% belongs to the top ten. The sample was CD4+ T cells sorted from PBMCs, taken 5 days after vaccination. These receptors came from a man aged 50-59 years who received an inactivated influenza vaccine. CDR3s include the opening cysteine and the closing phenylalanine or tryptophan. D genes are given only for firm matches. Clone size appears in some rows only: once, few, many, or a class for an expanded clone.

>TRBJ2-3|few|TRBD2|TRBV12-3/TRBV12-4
TGTGCCAGCAGTCGGACTAGCGGAAGAGATACGCAGTATTTT
CASSRTSGRDTQYF
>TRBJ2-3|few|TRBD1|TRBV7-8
TGTGCCAGCAGCTTGAGCCGGGACAGACTGGATACGCAGTATTTT
CASSLSRDRLDTQYF
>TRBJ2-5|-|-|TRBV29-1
TGCAGCGTTGTCCCGAGTGGGTTGGAGACCCAGTACTTC
CSVVPSGLETQYF
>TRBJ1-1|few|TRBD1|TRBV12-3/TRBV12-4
TGTGCCAGCAGTTTACCCTTGACAGGGGGTCACACTGAAGCTTTCTTT
CASSLPLTGGHTEAFF
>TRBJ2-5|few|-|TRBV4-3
TGCGCCAGCAGCCAAGGGATAACCCAAGAGACCCAGTACTTC
CASSQGITQETQYF
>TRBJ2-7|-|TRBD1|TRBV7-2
TGTGCCAGCAGCTTAGCGGGACAGAGCGACGAGCAGTACTTC
CASSLAGQSDEQYF
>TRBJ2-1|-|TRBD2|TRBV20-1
TGCAGTGCTAGAGATACCCGGACTAGCGGGATGCCCAGGGAGCAGTTCTTC
CSARDTRTSGMPREQFF
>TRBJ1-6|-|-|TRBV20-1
TGCAGTGCTAGACCCAAGGACGGCCAGGTTTCACCCCTCCACTTT
CSARPKDGQVSPLHF
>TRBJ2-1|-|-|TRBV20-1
TGCAGTGCTAGACCTCTCCGGCAGACCTACAATGAGCAGTTCTTC
CSARPLRQTYNEQFF
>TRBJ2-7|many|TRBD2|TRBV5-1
TGCGCCAGCAGCCGCCTCGGGGGGGAGCAGTACTTC
CASSRLGGEQYF
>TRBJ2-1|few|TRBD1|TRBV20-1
TGCAGTGTCGTGGGACAGGTCAATGAGCAGTTCTTC
CSVVGQVNEQFF
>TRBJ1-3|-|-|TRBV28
TGTGCCAGCAGTTTATACGGAACCTCTGGAAACACCATATATTTT
CASSLYGTSGNTIYF
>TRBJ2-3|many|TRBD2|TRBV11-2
TGTGCCAGCAGCTTAGGTCTGCTAGCGGGGGGGTCCGCAGATACGCAGTATTTT
CASSLGLLAGGSADTQYF
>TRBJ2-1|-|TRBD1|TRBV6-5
TGTGCCAGCAGTTACGGGGACAGGGTTTATGAGCAGTTCTTC
CASSYGDRVYEQFF
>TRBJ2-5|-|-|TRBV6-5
TGTGCCAGCAGTTACTTGCCCCTCTTC
CASSYLPLF
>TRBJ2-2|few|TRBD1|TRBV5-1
TGCGCCAGCAGCCTACAGGGGGCAATCACCGGGGAGCTGTTTTTT
CASSLQGAITGELFF
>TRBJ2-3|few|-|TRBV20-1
TGCAGTGCTAGTCGGGGGGCCGGGGCAGATACGCAGTATTTT
CSASRGAGADTQYF
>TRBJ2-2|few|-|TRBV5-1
TGCGCCAGCAGCTACGGTAGCGGAAACACCGGGGAGCTGTTTTTT
CASSYGSGNTGELFF
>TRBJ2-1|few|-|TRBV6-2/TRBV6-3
TGTGCCAGCAGTTACACTCGGCGGGAGCAGTTCTTC
CASSYTRREQFF
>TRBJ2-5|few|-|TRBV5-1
TGCGCCAGCAGCTTGGAAGGACATCTAGAGACCCAGTACTTC
CASSLEGHLETQYF
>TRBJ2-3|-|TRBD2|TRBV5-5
TGTGCCAGCAGCTTGGCCGTAACGGGAGGCAGAGATACGCAGTATTTT
CASSLAVTGGRDTQYF
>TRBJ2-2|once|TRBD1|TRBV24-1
TGTGCCACCAGTCTCGGACAGGGGCACACCGGGGAGCTGTTTTTT
CATSLGQGHTGELFF
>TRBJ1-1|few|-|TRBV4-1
TGCGCCAGCAGCCAAGATCAGGGGATCGGCACTGAAGCTTTCTTT
CASSQDQGIGTEAFF
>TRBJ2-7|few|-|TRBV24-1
TGTGCCACCAGTAGGGGATACGAGCAGTACTTC
CATSRGYEQYF
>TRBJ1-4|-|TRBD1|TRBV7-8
TGTGCCAGCAGCCTAAGCGGGGGACAGGGGAATGAAAAACTGTTTTTT
CASSLSGGQGNEKLFF